Included here is one T cell receptor beta chain sequence, with context. Libraries were prepared by immunoSEQ multiplex PCR; TCRdb keeps only in-frame clonotypes and omits some of them. The table lists approximately 430,000 clones, more than 80% of them singletons, with over 1.3% in the top ten. These data come from a study of blood T cell repertoires in COVID-19. In the study overall: The analysed material was cDNA or gDNA that came from T cells, B-cell-depleted T cells, or PBMCs.

This clonotype originated in a woman aged 25 to 45 with active or convalescent COVID-19. The source material was peripheral blood.

CDR3 in DNA: TGTGCCAGCAGCTCGTCCAGCGGGAGCAACGCAGATACGCAGTATTTT. Protein product: CASSSSSGSNADTQYF. The chain recombines TRBV7-8 with TRBJ2-3, with TRBD2 identical over 8 bases. CDR1 and CDR2 (germline): SGHVS, FQNEAQ. CDR3 length equals 16 residues. V dropped 4 bases and J dropped 4; count of bases not matched to a gene: 10.